One and the same sample provided the 7 T cell receptor beta chains below, sequenced in a study of control samples from healthy donors and cancer patients. Using immunoSEQ multiplex PCR, the repertoire was profiled, and TCRdb retains in-frame clones only, with some absent. Of about 38,000 clones listed, 65% to 85% are singletons. The sample was PBMCs. Receptors were obtained from a woman aged 60 to 75 with lung cancer.

The chain couples TRBV30 to TRBJ1-3, with D uncertain. The CDR3 loop spans 11 amino acids. Per the germline V gene, CDR1 is GTSNPN and CDR2 is SVGIG (reference sequence). Trimming pared 5 bases from V and 5 bases from J, leaving 7 bases between. CDR3 loop: CAWYWRNTIYF. DNA for the CDR3: TGTGCCTGGTACTGGAGAAACACCATATATTTT.

The rearrangement joins TRBV6-2 or TRBV6-3 to TRBJ2-3, with a tentative D call TRBD1 (5 bases). The germline gives CDR1 MNHEY, CDR2 SVGEGT. Between the trimmed V and J ends, which lost 2 bases and 5 bases, there was a span of 11 bases. This CDR3 comprises 14 residues. For the CDR3, the DNA is TGTGCCAGCAGTTACCTGGGCAGGGTAGATACGCAGTATTTT. Protein sequence: CASSYLGRVDTQYF.

This chain uses TRBV19 with TRBJ1-1; D is possibly TRBD1 (5 bases). Trimming shortened V by 5 bases and J by 1 base, and 17 bases separated the two germline ends. Looked up from germline, CDR1 is LNHDA and CDR2 is SQIVND (reference sequence). This CDR3 spans 16 amino acids. The CDR3, as DNA: TGTGCCAGTAGTCTCAGGCACGGGAGGGGGAACACTGAAGCTTTCTTT. Protein product: CASSLRHGRGNTEAFF.

The J gene is TRBJ2-3, the V gene TRBV5-1, with D possibly TRBD1 on 5 matching bases. The germline V gene encodes CDR1 SGHRS and CDR2 YFSETQ. The V and J ends lost 0 bases and 3 bases respectively, with 14 bases between them. The CDR3 extends over 16 amino acids. The CDR3 DNA reads as TGCGCCAGCAGCTTGGAGGGGAATAGCCCTACAGATACGCAGTATTTT. It is translated as CASSLEGNSPTDTQYF.

The chain couples TRBV6-6 to TRBJ2-1; D might be TRBD1 (5 bases). The V gene's germline CDR1 is MNHNY and CDR2 SVGAGI (reference sequence). The CDR3 totals 14 residues. The V and J ends lost 7 bases and 4 bases respectively, with 14 bases between them. The CDR3 coding sequence is TGTGCCAGCACAGGGATTCCTCGTTACAATGAGCAGTTCTTC. Translating it yields CASTGIPRYNEQFF.

This sequence joins TRBV27 and TRBJ1-1; D gene ambiguous. Germline values: CDR1 MNHEY, CDR2 SMNVEV (reference sequence). There are 13 residues in the CDR3. V lost 3 bases and J 5 bases, leaving 10 bases between the germline ends. CDR3 protein: CASSFLGWTEAFF. The CDR3 DNA reads TGTGCCAGCAGTTTTCTAGGATGGACTGAAGCTTTCTTT.

This clone was recorded once. The chain combines TRBV9 with TRBJ2-7, with 7 bases that match TRBD2. The length of the CDR3 is 15 residues. Germline V gene sequence: CDR1 SGDLS, CDR2 YYNGEE. V lost 4 bases to trimming and J lost 0 bases; unmatched junction nucleotides: 7. The CDR3 nucleotides read TGTGCCAGCAGCTCTTTGGGCGGGAGCTCCTACGAGCAGTACTTC. Translation gives CASSSLGGSSYEQYF.